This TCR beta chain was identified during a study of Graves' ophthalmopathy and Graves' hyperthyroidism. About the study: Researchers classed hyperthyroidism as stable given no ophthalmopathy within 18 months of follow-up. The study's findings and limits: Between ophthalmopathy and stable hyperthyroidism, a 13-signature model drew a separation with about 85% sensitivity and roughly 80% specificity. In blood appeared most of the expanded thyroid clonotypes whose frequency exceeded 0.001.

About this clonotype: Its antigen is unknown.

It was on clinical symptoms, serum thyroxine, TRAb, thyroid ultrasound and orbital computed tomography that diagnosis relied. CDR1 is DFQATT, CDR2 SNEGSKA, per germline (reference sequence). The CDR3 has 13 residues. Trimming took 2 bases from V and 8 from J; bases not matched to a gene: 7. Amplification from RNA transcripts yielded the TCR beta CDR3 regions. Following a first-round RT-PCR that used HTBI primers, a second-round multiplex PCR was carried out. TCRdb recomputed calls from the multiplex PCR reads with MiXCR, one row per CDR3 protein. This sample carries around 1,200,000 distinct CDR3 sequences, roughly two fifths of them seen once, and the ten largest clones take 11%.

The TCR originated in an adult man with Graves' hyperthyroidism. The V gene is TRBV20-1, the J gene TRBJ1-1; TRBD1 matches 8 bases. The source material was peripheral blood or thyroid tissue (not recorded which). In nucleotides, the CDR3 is TGCAGTGCTAGATACGGACAGGGCCTGGAAGCTTTCTTT. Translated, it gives CSARYGQGLEAFF.